The table lists the clone carrying this T cell receptor beta chain with a few counts. Its specificity is unknown. One entry per CDR3 protein, called by TCRdb with MiXCR from the 5' RACE reads. The sample comprises about 660,000 distinct CDR3 sequences, 8% to 9% of which are singletons, and 0.98% rests with the top ten. Germline V lookup: CDR1 KGHDR, CDR2 SFDVKD. The CDR3 has 17 residues. V lost 4 bases and J lost 0, with 15 bases in between. The data were obtained in a study of identical twins. Study-wide points: Diverse VJ usage suggested most zero-insertion clonotypes were not invariant T cells. There were fewer insertions in abundant cord blood beta clonotypes, but memory repertoires showed no such pattern.

The same data also contributed to another study, on yellow fever vaccine responses in identical twins.

The source of this sequence is a woman younger than 35 in good health. This chain uses TRBV24-1 with TRBJ2-1, with D uncertain. The sequenced material came from PBMCs. This chain's CDR3 is CATSEPLTTGSYNEQFF. The DNA of the CDR3 is TGTGCCACCAGTGAACCCTTAACTACTGGCTCCTACAATGAGCAGTTCTTC.